Below, 25 T cell receptor beta chains from the same sample are listed, as sequenced in a study of blood T cell repertoires in COVID-19. TCRdb's table, derived via immunoSEQ multiplex PCR, lists solely in-frame clones and lacks some. The data hold about 260,000 clones, with about 89% observed a single time. The material sequenced was peripheral blood. These receptors were collected from a man aged 35 to 55 who had recovered from COVID-19.

Turning to this clone: A junction boundary mismatches the germline segment, possibly from a read error. The chain is built from TRBV15 and TRBJ2-1; weak D call: TRBD2 (6 bases). Germline V lookup: CDR1 LNHNV, CDR2 YYDKDF (reference sequence). The CDR3 covers 13 residues. The CDR3 sequence is CVTGRRVDNEQFF. Written as DNA, the CDR3 is TGTGTCACCGGACGGAGGGTTGACAATGAGCAGTTCTTC. The entire variable domain, with the rest obtained from reference TRBV15 and TRBJ2-1, is as follows: DAMVIQNPRYQVTQFGKPVTLSCSQTLNHNVMYWYQQKSSQAPKLLFHYYDKDFNNEADTPDNFQSRRPNTSFCFLDIRSPGLGDTAMYLCVTGRRVDNEQFFGPGTRLTVL.

The V call is TRBV5-1, the J call TRBJ1-2; 7 bases are a match to TRBD1. The ends lost 1 base at V and 6 bases at J; junction bases unmatched: 9. The CDR3 covers 15 residues. The V gene's germline CDR1 is SGHRS and CDR2 YFSETQ. Here the CDR3 reads CASSLSMNRGNGYTF. The CDR3 bases are TGCGCCAGCAGCTTGTCAATGAACAGGGGAAATGGCTACACCTTC.

V gene TRBV5-1 combines with J gene TRBJ2-4, with a weak D call TRBD2 (5 bases). In germline, CDR1 is SGHRS, CDR2 YFSETQ. Trimming pared 5 bases from V and 11 bases from J, leaving 17 bases between. The CDR3 consists of 13 residues. The CDR3 protein is CASSFNSGSVQYF. In DNA, the CDR3 is TGCGCCAGCAGTTTTAACAGCGGCTCCGTTCAGTACTTC. Full variable domain (outside the CDR3, taken from reference TRBV5-1 and TRBJ2-4): KAGVTQTPRYLIKTRGQQVTLSCSPISGHRSVSWYQQTPGQGLQFLFEYFSETQRNKGNFPGRFSGRQFSNSRSEMNVSTLELGDSALYLCASSFNSGSVQYFGAGTRLSVL.

The V call is TRBV11-2, the J call TRBJ1-3; D is perhaps TRBD1 (5 bases). V lost 3 bases and J 6 bases, leaving 12 bases between the germline ends. CDR1 SGHAT and CDR2 FQNNGV come from the germline V gene. The CDR3 contains 14 residues. The CDR3 protein is CASSFSQGVNTIYF. CDR3 sequence (DNA): TGTGCCAGCAGCTTTAGCCAGGGTGTAAACACCATATATTTT.

The chain joins TRBV5-1 to TRBJ2-7; 12 nucleotides line up with TRBD1. Germline values: CDR1 SGHRS, CDR2 YFSETQ. With V trimmed by 5 bases and J by 3 bases, 6 bases remained unmatched. The CDR3 loop spans 15 amino acids. The CDR3 spells CASRTGTGGFYEQYF. CDR3 DNA: TGCGCCAGCAGAACTGGGACAGGGGGCTTCTACGAGCAGTACTTC.

The V call is TRBV15, the J call TRBJ2-7, with 8 nucleotides matching TRBD1. The CDR3 consists of 14 residues. Germline trimming cut 4 bases from V and 6 bases from J; bases unmatched to any gene: 8. Germline CDR1 reads LNHNV; CDR2 reads YYDKDF (reference sequence). This chain's CDR3 is CATSTGQGRVEQYF. The CDR3 bases are TGTGCCACCAGCACCGGACAGGGAAGGGTCGAGCAGTACTTC. Using reference TRBV15 and TRBJ2-7 for the parts outside the CDR3, the full variable domain is DAMVIQNPRYQVTQFGKPVTLSCSQTLNHNVMYWYQQKSSQAPKLLFHYYDKDFNNEADTPDNFQSRRPNTSFCFLDIRSPGLGDTAMYLCATSTGQGRVEQYFGPGTRLTVT.

The chain employs TRBV6-4 and TRBJ1-5, with TRBD1 matching 9 bases. Germline CDR1 and CDR2: MRHNA and SNTAGT. The trim removed 3 bases at V and 7 bases at J, leaving 7 bases unmatched. The CDR3 is made up of 15 amino acids. The DNA of the CDR3 is TGTGCCAGCAGTGAAGGGACAGGGAAGGGGCAGCCCCAGCATTTT. It codes for CASSEGTGKGQPQHF.

The chain recombines TRBV5-1 with TRBJ2-7; 8 positions agree with TRBD1. Germline V gives CDR1 SGHRS, CDR2 YFSETQ. V gave up 4 bases and J gave up 6 bases; unmatched junction bases: 9. The CDR3 is 14 amino acids. CDR3: CASSARTGFGEQYF. The CDR3 region has the DNA TGCGCCAGCAGCGCAAGGACAGGGTTTGGCGAGCAGTACTTC.

This chain connects TRBV11-3 to TRBJ1-5, with TRBD1 as a possible D gene (5 bases). The CDR3 covers 13 residues. Germline V gives CDR1 SGHNT, CDR2 YENEEA. Between the trimmed V and J ends, which lost 10 bases and 5 bases, there was a span of 15 bases. The CDR3 DNA reads TGTGCCAACGCCAGACAGAGGCATCAGCCCCAGCATTTT. Translated: CANARQRHQPQHF.

The chain joins TRBV5-1 to TRBJ1-6; the D is unclear. The CDR3 is 14 residues long. V shed 2 bases and J shed 7 bases, with 10 bases lying between them. Germline values: CDR1 SGHRS, CDR2 YFSETQ. CDR3 sequence: CASSFEAENSPLHF. In DNA form, the CDR3 reads TGCGCCAGCAGCTTTGAGGCGGAAAATTCACCCCTCCACTTT.

V usage is TRBV7-9 and J usage is TRBJ2-3; D perhaps matches TRBD2 (5 bases). V lost 1 base to trimming and J lost 3 bases, with 11 bases between them. Germline CDR1 reads SEHNR; CDR2 reads FQNEAQ (reference sequence). The CDR3 runs 15 residues. CDR3 sequence reads: CASSLDLGGTDTQYF. In nucleotides, the CDR3 is TGTGCCAGCAGCTTAGATCTCGGAGGAACAGATACGCAGTATTTT.

This clone occurred once. The chain carries TRBV7-2 and TRBJ1-2, with 7 bases lining up with TRBD1. This CDR3 is 16 amino acids long. Germline loops: CDR1 SGHTA, CDR2 FQGNSA. The V gene end was trimmed by 6 bases and the J gene end by 6 bases; junction bases not matched to a gene: 16. Here the CDR3 DNA reads TGTGCCAGCAGAACAAATGACAGGGCTTTAAGGGATGGCTACACCTTC. It specifies CASRTNDRALRDGYTF.

The rearrangement uses TRBV15 and TRBJ2-4; 8 bases are a match to TRBD2. The V segment lost 1 base and the J segment 6 bases; nucleotides outside the gene matches: 2. Germline V CDR1 and CDR2: LNHNV, YYDKDF (reference sequence). This CDR3 is built from 14 residues. The chain's CDR3 is CATSRVGGANIQYF. CDR3 DNA sequence: TGTGCCACCAGCAGAGTCGGGGGGGCAAACATTCAGTACTTC. Using reference TRBV15 and TRBJ2-4 for the parts outside the CDR3, the full variable domain is DAMVIQNPRYQVTQFGKPVTLSCSQTLNHNVMYWYQQKSSQAPKLLFHYYDKDFNNEADTPDNFQSRRPNTSFCFLDIRSPGLGDTAMYLCATSRVGGANIQYFGAGTRLSVL.

This clone appeared a few times. This chain uses TRBV4-3 with TRBJ1-4; 7 bases are a match to TRBD1. Germline CDR1 is LGHNA and CDR2 is YSLEER. The CDR3 extends over 15 amino acids. V gave up 4 bases and J gave up 5 bases; unmatched junction bases: 7. The DNA of the CDR3 is TGCGCCAGCAGCCCCGGACAGGAACGAAATGAAAAACTGTTTTTT. Protein sequence: CASSPGQERNEKLFF.

The genes are TRBV30 and TRBJ2-3, with 7 bases aligning to TRBD1. The V gene end was trimmed by 7 bases and the J gene end by 3 bases; junction bases not matched to a gene: 10. Germline CDR1 GTSNPN, CDR2 SVGIG (reference sequence). The CDR3 runs 14 residues. In DNA form, the CDR3 reads TGTGCCTACACAGCACAGGGGAGAACAGATACGCAGTATTTT. As protein: CAYTAQGRTDTQYF. Together with reference TRBV30 and TRBJ2-3, the CDR3 gives the full variable domain: SQTIHQWPATLVQPVGSPLSLECTVEGTSNPNLYWYRQAAGRGLQLLFYSVGIGQISSEVPQNLSASRPQDRQFILSSKKLLLSDSGFYLCAYTAQGRTDTQYFGPGTRLTVL.

The chain links TRBV6-5 to TRBJ1-5; D call uncertain. CDR1 is MNHEY and CDR2 is SVGAGI in the germline V gene. The germline V and J ends were trimmed by 5 bases and 8 bases, with 16 bases remaining between them. The CDR3 runs to 14 residues. CDR3 nucleotide sequence: TGTGCCAGCAGTAACCTACCCGCCCGTGAGCCCCAGCATTTT. Translation gives CASSNLPAREPQHF.

The chain links TRBV5-4 to TRBJ2-7; 10 nucleotides align to TRBD2. Germline-derived CDR1 and CDR2 are SGHNT and YYREEE (reference sequence). The CDR3 has 18 residues. J lost 0 bases, V lost 3 bases, and 12 bases had no gene match. CDR3 in DNA: TGTGCCAGCAGCTCCCTAGCCACTAGCGGGAACAGCTCCTACGAGCAGTACTTC. It codes for CASSSLATSGNSSYEQYF.

The chain carries TRBV3-1 (or the pseudogene TRBV3-2) and TRBJ2-3; 15 bases line up with TRBD2. This CDR3 comprises 18 residues. J gave up 6 bases and V 4 bases, and 11 bases lay outside the gene matches. From germline, CDR1 is LGHDT and CDR2 YNNKEL (reference sequence). The CDR3 DNA is TGTGCCAGCAGCCCTACCGGGACTAGCGGGGGGTCATTGGATACGCAGTATTTT. Translated: CASSPTGTSGGSLDTQYF.

The CDR3 reads CSVASQGARETQYF. DNA for the CDR3: TGCAGCGTTGCCAGTCAGGGGGCTCGAGAGACCCAGTACTTC. This chain connects TRBV29-1 to TRBJ2-5; 8 bases agree with TRBD1. V shed 4 bases, J shed 4 bases, and the junction held 8 bases outside the gene matches. The CDR3 contains 14 residues. Per germline, CDR1 SQVTM and CDR2 ANQGSEA.

V is TRBV10-3 and J is TRBJ1-1; D remains ambiguous. V dropped 3 bases and J dropped 2 bases, with 13 bases sitting between them. The germline gives CDR1 ENHRY, CDR2 SYGVKD. The CDR3 extends over 15 amino acids. CDR3 bases: TGTGCCATCAGTGAAGGGCGGGCCCTAAACACTGAAGCTTTCTTT. Protein: CAISEGRALNTEAFF.

The J gene is TRBJ2-5, the V gene TRBV9, with D tentatively TRBD2 (6 bases). V lost 1 base and J lost 0, with 13 bases in between. The CDR3 length is 16 residues. In germline, CDR1 is SGDLS, CDR2 YYNGEE. The CDR3: CASSVTPLADQETQYF. The CDR3 DNA follows: TGTGCCAGCAGCGTAACCCCCTTAGCGGACCAAGAGACCCAGTACTTC.

The V gene is TRBV27, the J gene TRBJ2-1; 8 nucleotides match TRBD2. CDR3 length equals 14 residues. Looked up from germline, CDR1 is MNHEY and CDR2 is SMNVEV (reference sequence). V shed 6 bases, J shed 8 bases, and the junction held 9 bases outside the gene matches. The CDR3: CASRPAGEEDEQFF. DNA of the CDR3: TGTGCCAGCAGGCCAGCGGGAGAGGAGGATGAGCAGTTCTTC.

The CDR3 sequence: CASSLVATRQAKETQYF. The CDR3 bases are TGTGCCAGCAGCTTAGTCGCAACGCGACAGGCAAAAGAGACCCAGTACTTC. The V call is TRBV7-6, the J call TRBJ2-5; perhaps TRBD1 as D (6 bases). Trimming pared 1 base from V and 3 bases from J, leaving 18 bases between. Germline V lookup: CDR1 SGHVS, CDR2 FNYEAQ. The CDR3 has 17 amino acids.

V is TRBV23-1 and J is TRBJ1-2, with D perhaps matching TRBD1 (6 bases). TRBV23-1 is an ORF, and what it does is uncertain. The CDR3 runs 12 residues. Trimming cost V 9 bases and J 6 bases, with 14 bases left between them. The CDR3 here is CARVDRRHGYTF. Here the CDR3 DNA reads TGCGCCAGAGTTGACAGGAGGCATGGCTACACCTTC.

This clone was detected once. The sample contains more than one DNA sequence encoding this CDR3. The V gene is TRBV6-5, the J gene TRBJ2-1, with TRBD2 matching 7 bases. CDR3 length equals 13 residues. Germline-derived CDR1 and CDR2 are MNHEY and SVGAGI. With 6 bases clipped from V and 4 bases from J, the junction kept 3 bases outside the gene matches. The CDR3 DNA follows: TGTGCCAGCAGGGCTAGCGGTTACAATGAGCAGTTCTTC. The encoded protein is CASRASGYNEQFF.